What follows is one T cell receptor (beta chain) and its context. Its antigen is still unknown. The sample has other DNA sequences that encode this CDR3 too. Stated time point: baseline, week 1 (first vaccination visit). Treatment meaning: pre-vaccination baseline after standard-of-care therapy. Sequenced by immunoSEQ multiplex PCR; TCRdb stores in-frame clones only, minus some. The sample has 85,000 to 100,000 clones, roughly 77% seen once. This specimen belongs to a study of a mutant IDH1 vaccine in newly diagnosed glioma. At the level of the study: Of the patients given treatment, approximately 62% were male and 37.5% were female, and a mean age of roughly 40 years was recorded. Pretreatment consisted of radiotherapy, temozolomide, or both, with most receiving both.

Study-wide findings and caveats: Across multiple MHC alleles, approximately 93% of patients had vaccine-induced responses. Pseudoprogression appeared independent of alterations in top peripheral clonotypes.

In germline, CDR1 is SGHRS, CDR2 YFSETQ. This CDR3 is built from 15 residues. Trimming stripped 0 bases from V and 0 bases from J, with 10 bases between. The sample consisted of PBMCs, taken from a glioma patient treated with radiotherapy, temozolomide or both. The chain uses TRBV5-1 and TRBJ2-7, with D possibly matching TRBD2 (5 bases). The TCR was taken from a man in his forties or fifties with glioma. DNA of the CDR3: TGCGCCAGCAGCTTGGGAGGGAGAACCTCCTACGAGCAGTACTTC. It specifies CASSLGGRTSYEQYF.